This TCR beta chain was sequenced during a study of T cell responses to AZD1222 COVID-19 vaccine (dated by TCRdb to about 2021). As for the study more broadly: A total of more than 230 trial participants underwent TCR sequencing, of whom about 200 had received two doses of AZD1222 and 26 had received two doses of the MenACWY control vaccine. Trial participants were enrolled by age into 18-55, 56-69 and 70-plus year subgroups, with 148, 28 and 57 TCR-sequenced participants respectively. The research as a whole found: Participants were mostly white British and included more females than males, and it was suggested by the authors that clonal diversity may have been underestimated. In the small 56-69-year group, the increase in depth fell short of significance, most likely because of low power. Spike-specific TCR breadth and depth rose significantly after two AZD1222 doses compared with day 0 and with MenACWY recipients. The vaccine-associated CD4 TCRs covered the entire spike protein, and the dominant responses fell in regions 160-218 and 743-854. Epitopes outside the regions mutated in the B.1.351 and B.1.1.7 variants were reportedly recognized by nearly half of the unique spike-specific TCRs. Because no samples from the day 14 peak response were available, repertoires could be characterized only after the peak T cell response. Conclusions about previously exposed vaccinees are limited because only 6 or 7 AZD1222 recipients were SARS-CoV-2 seropositive at baseline.

About this clone: No antigen is known for it. Per-base qualities were not stored, and no clone one base away is much larger.

As encoded in the germline V gene (reference sequence), CDR1 is WNHNN while CDR2 is SYGVQD. The trim is 5 bases for V and 0 bases for J, with a gap of 15 bases between the germline ends. The CDR3 has 16 amino acids, counting the end cysteine and phenylalanine. Here the CDR3 DNA is all that survives: 48 bases in frame from base 1. The CDR3 regions of human TCRbeta chains were analyzed by immunosequencing. In the paper's pipeline: TCRs in the repertoires were matched against a reference library of SARS-CoV-2-specific TCRs that had been generated with the MIRA antigen-specificity platform. Breadth meant the fraction of unique TCRs that were SARS-CoV-2-associated, whereas depth meant the fraction of total T cells that were SARS-CoV-2-associated. Using the MIRA data, each spike-specific TCR was assigned both to the spike region to which the TCR was reactive and to a CD4 or CD8 class. Log10-transformed breadth and depth values were compared by one-way ANOVA with Sidak's multiple comparisons tests. Here the immuneACCESS table is served through TCRdb, limited to in-frame sequences with V and J called. Missing clones are a known gap in these copies; in checked studies unresolved V genes cover under half, and the rest lacks a known reason. V and J calls and clone size follow that table, whereas D and trimming were derived from the DNA. The sample table holds approximately 140,000 clones, of which over 75% were seen once. Of the sample, 3% to 3.5% falls within the top ten clones.

In light of the paper, this sample's time point label describes: about 28 days (+/-7) after the second vaccine dose. AZD1222 recipients whose second dose came at about 4 weeks and those whose second dose came at about 12 weeks were combined into one group, since spike-specific TCR depth and breadth did not differ between the two schedules. Samples from vaccinated people were obtained from the UK trials COV001 and COV002, which included a single-blind randomized controlled phase 2/3 trial of AZD1222 (ChAdOx1 nCoV-19) in healthy adults. For TCRbeta chain sequencing, PBMC samples from trial participants were taken at day 0 and at day 28 after the second dose.

The rearranged segments are TRBV10-1 and TRBJ2-3; 5 matching bases give a weak D call of TRBD1. The sample here was peripheral blood, taken 28 days after the second AZD1222 dose. The TCR originated in an adult who received the AZD1222 COVID-19 vaccine. The DNA sequence is given as TGCGCCAGCAGTTTCTCCAGGGTAAAGAGCACAGATACGCAGTATTTT. Its protein product is CASSFSRVKSTDTQYF.